This TCR beta chain is drawn from a study of PD-1 blockade in classical Hodgkin lymphoma. Relapse after autologous stem cell transplantation occurred in every patient, and brentuximab vedotin exposure varied. As concerns this clone: Its specificity is unknown.

Findings of the study overall: Newly diagnosed patients were reported to exhibit reduced baseline TCR diversity relative to healthy donors. A significant rise in TCR diversity was seen by C4D1 for CD4+ cells but not for CD8+ cells. Patients starting nivolumab under 1 year after ASCT were excluded.

Looked up from germline, CDR1 is SGHKS and CDR2 is YYEKEE (reference sequence). Trimming stripped 1 base from V and 3 bases from J, with 7 bases between. This CDR3 region has 13 residues. TCRdb's copy holds only in-frame clones and misses some; the assay was immunoSEQ multiplex PCR. The repertoire holds tens of thousands of clones, with around 80% as singletons. The chain employs TRBV5-5 and TRBJ2-5, with D tentatively TRBD2 (5 bases). This receptor was obtained from a human donor with classical Hodgkin lymphoma. Sequencing used peripheral blood mononuclear cells (PBMCs), obtained before the second cycle of nivolumab. This CDR3 reads CASSLPGKETQYF. The CDR3 DNA reads as TGTGCCAGCAGCTTGCCGGGAAAAGAGACCCAGTACTTC.